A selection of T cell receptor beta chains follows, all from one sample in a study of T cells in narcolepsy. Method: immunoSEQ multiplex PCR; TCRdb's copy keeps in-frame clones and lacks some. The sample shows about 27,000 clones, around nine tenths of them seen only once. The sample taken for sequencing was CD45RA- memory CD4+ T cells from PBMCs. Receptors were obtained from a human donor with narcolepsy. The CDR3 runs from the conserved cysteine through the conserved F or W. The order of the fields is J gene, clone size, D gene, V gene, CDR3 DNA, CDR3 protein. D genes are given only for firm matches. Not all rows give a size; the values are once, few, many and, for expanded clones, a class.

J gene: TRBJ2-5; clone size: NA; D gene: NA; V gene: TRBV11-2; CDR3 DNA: TGTGCCAGCAGCTTGAGGGAGACCCAGTACTTC; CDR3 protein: CASSLRETQYF
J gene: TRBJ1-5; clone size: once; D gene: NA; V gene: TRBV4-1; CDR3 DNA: TGCGCCAGCAGCCTTCTTCAGGGTAAGAATCAGCCCCAGCATTTT; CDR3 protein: CASSLLQGKNQPQHF
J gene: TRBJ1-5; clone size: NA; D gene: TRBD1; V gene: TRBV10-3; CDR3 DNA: TGTGCCATCAGTGAGACGGACAGGCTTCAGCCCCAGCATTTT; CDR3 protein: CAISETDRLQPQHF
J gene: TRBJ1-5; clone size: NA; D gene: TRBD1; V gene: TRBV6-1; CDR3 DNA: TGTGCCAGCAGTGCCTTGACAGGGGGCACTCAGCCCCAGCATTTT; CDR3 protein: CASSALTGGTQPQHF
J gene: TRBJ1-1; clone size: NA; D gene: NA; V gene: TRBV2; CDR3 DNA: TGTGCCACCGGTGGAGGGAACACTGAAGCTTTCTTT; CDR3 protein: CATGGGNTEAFF
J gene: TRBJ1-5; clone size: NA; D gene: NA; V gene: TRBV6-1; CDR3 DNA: TGTGCCACCACCTATGGAAGCAATCAGCCCCAGCATTTT; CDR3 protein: CATTYGSNQPQHF
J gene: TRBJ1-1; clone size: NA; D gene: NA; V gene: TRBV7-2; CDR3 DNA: TGTGCCAGCAGCTTAGTCCAAACTGAAGCTTTCTTT; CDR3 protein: CASSLVQTEAFF
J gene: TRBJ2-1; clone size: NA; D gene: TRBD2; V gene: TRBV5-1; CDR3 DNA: TGCGCCAGCAGCCCGGTAGTGGCTAGCGGGGGGGTCGTGGGTGAGCAGTTCTTC; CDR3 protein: CASSPVVASGGVVGEQFF
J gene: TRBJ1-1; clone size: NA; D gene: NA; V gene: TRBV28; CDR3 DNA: TGTGCCAGCAGCCCGGGGGGGCAGAGGAACACTGAAGCTTTCTTT; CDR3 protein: CASSPGGQRNTEAFF
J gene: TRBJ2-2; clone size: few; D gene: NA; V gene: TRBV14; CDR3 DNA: TGTGCCAGCAGCATCCAACCCACCGGGGAGCTGTTTTTT; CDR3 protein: CASSIQPTGELFF
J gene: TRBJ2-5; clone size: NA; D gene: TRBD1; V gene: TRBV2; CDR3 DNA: TGTGCCAGCGATGGGGCAGGGGGCGGAGAGACCCAGTACTTC; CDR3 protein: CASDGAGGGETQYF
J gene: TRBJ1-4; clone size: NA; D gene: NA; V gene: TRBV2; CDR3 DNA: TGTGCCAGCAGCGTAGCCCCGGCCTCGTGGGAACGAACTAATGAAAAACTGTTTTTT; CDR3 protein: CASSVAPASWERTNEKLFF
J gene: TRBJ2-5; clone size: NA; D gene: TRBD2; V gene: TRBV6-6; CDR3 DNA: TGTGCCAGCAGTGGAGCGGGGGGCCCCAGGGAGACCCAGTACTTC; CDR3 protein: CASSGAGGPRETQYF
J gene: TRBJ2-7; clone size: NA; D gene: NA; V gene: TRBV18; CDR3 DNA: TGTGCCAGCTCACCACCGGCGGGACCCGCAAGGGAGCAGTACTTC; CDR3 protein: CASSPPAGPAREQYF
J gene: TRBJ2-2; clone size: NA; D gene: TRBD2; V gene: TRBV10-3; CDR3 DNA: TGTGCCATCAGTGGGGGGGGAGACACCGGGGAGCTGTTTTTT; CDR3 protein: CAISGGGDTGELFF
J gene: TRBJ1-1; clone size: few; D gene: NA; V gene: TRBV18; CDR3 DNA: TGTGCCAGCTCACCACAGGAAGGAAACACTGAAGCTTTCTTT; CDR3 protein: CASSPQEGNTEAFF
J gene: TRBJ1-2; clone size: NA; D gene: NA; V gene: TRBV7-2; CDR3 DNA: TGTGCCAGCAGCCCACAAGTTACATCCAATTTGGACTACACCTTC; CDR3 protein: CASSPQVTSNLDYTF
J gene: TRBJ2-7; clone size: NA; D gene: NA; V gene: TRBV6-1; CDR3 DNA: TGTGCCAGCAGGTCGGGGGAGCAGTACTTC; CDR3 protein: CASRSGEQYF
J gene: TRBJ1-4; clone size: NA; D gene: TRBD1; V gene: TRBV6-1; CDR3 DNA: TGTGCCAGCAGTGAAGCGGGACAGAGAAAACTGTTTTTT; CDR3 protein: CASSEAGQRKLFF
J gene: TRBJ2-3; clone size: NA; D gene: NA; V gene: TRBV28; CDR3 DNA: TGTGCCAGCAGCCCCAGTGGGGGCACAGATACGCAGTATTTT; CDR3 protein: CASSPSGGTDTQYF
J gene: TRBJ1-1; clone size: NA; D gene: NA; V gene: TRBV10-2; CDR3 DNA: TGCGCCAGCAGTGAGCTGGGGCGTGAAGCTTTCTTT; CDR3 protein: CASSELGREAFF
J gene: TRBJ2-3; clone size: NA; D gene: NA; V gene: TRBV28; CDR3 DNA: TGTGCCAGCAGTTCTTATGGGGGGAGCACAGATACGCAGTATTTT; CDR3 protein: CASSSYGGSTDTQYF
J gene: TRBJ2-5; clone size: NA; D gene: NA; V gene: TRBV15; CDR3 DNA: TGTGCCACCCGGGACATCATTGGGGAGACCCAGTACTTC; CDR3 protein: CATRDIIGETQYF
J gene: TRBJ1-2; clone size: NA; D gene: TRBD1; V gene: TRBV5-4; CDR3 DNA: TGTGCCAGCAGCCTAGCGCAGGGGGCTTCTGGCTATGGCTACACCTTC; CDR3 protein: CASSLAQGASGYGYTF
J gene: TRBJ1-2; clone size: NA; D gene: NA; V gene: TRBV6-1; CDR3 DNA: TGTGCCAGCCAACTAGGGGCAGGGATCTTGAGGGGCTACACCTTC; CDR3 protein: CASQLGAGILRGYTF
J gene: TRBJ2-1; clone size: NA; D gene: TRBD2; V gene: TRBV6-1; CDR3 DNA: TGTGCCAGCAGTGTAGCGGGGGGGCCGGGTAGTGAGCAGTTCTTC; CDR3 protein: CASSVAGGPGSEQFF
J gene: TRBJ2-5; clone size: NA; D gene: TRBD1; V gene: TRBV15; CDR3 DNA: TGTGCGCCTCGCAGGAACAGGGGGCGAAGAGCCCAAGAGACCCAGTACTTC; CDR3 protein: CAPRRNRGRRAQETQYF
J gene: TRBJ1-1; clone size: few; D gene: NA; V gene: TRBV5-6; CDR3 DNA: TGTGCCAGCAGCTTGGGTCTGGGGATCGGCACTGAAGCTTTCTTT; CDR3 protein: CASSLGLGIGTEAFF
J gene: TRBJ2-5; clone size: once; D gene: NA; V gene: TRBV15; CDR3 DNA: TGTGCCACCAGCATCGGAGAGACCCAGTACTTC; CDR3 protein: CATSIGETQYF
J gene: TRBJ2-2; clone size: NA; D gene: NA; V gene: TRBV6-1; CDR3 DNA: TGTGCCAGCAATGTGGACAGACCGAACACCGGGGAGCTGTTTTTT; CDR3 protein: CASNVDRPNTGELFF
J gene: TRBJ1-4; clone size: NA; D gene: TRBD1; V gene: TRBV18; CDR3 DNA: TGTGCCAGCTCACCTCTACAGGGGGCCGGAGGAGAAAAACTGTTTTTT; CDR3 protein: CASSPLQGAGGEKLFF
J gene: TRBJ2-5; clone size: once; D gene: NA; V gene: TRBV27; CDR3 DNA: TGTGCCAGCAGTCCCCTGGGGGGTCGCGGGGCCCCCGGAGAGACCCAGTACTTC; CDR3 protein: CASSPLGGRGAPGETQYF
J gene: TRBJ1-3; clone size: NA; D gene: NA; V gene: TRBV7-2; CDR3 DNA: TGTGCCAGCAGCTTAGTGGCGGGGGCGAGCTCTGGAAACACCATATATTTT; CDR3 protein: CASSLVAGASSGNTIYF
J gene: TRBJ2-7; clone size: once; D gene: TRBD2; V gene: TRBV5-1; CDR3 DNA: TGCGCCAGCAGCTTGGCCGGCGGGGGGCTCGGCGAGCAGTACTTC; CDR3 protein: CASSLAGGGLGEQYF
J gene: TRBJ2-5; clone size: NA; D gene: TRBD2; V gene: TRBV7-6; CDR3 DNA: TGTGCCAGCAGCTTACTAGCGGGGGGGCTGGGGGAGACCCAGTACTTC; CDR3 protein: CASSLLAGGLGETQYF
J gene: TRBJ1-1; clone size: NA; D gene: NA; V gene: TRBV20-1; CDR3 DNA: TGCAGTAGTACACCCAACACTGAAGCTTTCTTT; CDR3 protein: CSSTPNTEAFF
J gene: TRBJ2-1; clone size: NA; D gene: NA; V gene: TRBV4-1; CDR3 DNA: TGCGCCAGCAGCCAACCGCTAGCGCCTAGCTCCTACAATGAGCAGTTCTTC; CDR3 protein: CASSQPLAPSSYNEQFF
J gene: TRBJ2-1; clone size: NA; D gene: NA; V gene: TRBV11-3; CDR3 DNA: TGTGCCAGCAGCTTCCGGGGGATATACAATGAGCAGTTCTTC; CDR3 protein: CASSFRGIYNEQFF
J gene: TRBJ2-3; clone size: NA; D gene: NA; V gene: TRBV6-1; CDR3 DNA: TGTGCCAGCACTGCTCTGCTTACAGATACGCAGTATTTT; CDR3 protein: CASTALLTDTQYF
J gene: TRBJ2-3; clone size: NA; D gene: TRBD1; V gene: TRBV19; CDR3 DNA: TGTGCCAGTAGTGGGACAGACTATTCTTATTCAACTGGCACAGATACGCAGTATTTT; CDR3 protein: CASSGTDYSYSTGTDTQYF
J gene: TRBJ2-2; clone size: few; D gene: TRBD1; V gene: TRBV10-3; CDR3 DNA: TGTGCCATCAGTTTCACAGGGGAAGGTTCCGGGGAGCTGTTTTTT; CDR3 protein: CAISFTGEGSGELFF
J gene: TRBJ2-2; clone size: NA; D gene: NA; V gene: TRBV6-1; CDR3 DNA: TGTGCCAGCAGGACAGACAGCTACACCGGGGAGCTGTTTTTT; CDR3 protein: CASRTDSYTGELFF
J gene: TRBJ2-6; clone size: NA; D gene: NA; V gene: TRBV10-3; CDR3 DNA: TGTGCCATCACCAATTTGGCGGGCTCTGGGGCCAACGTCCTGACTTTC; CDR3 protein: CAITNLAGSGANVLTF
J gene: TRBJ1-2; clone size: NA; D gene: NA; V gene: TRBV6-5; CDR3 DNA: TGTGCCAGCAGTGAAGACGGCTATGGCTACACCTTC; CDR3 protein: CASSEDGYGYTF
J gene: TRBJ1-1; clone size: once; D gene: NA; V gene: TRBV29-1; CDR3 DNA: TGCAGCGTGCGTGGGGGCCAGAGGAACACTGAAGCTTTCTTT; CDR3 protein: CSVRGGQRNTEAFF
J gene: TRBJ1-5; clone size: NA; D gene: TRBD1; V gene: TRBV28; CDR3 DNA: TGTGCCAGCAGTGAATCAGGGGGACCTAATCAGCCCCAGCATTTT; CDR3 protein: CASSESGGPNQPQHF
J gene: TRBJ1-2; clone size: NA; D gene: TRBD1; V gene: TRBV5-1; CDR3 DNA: TGCGCCAGCAGCGACGAGGGACAGGGGGCGCGAGGCTACACCTTC; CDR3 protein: CASSDEGQGARGYTF
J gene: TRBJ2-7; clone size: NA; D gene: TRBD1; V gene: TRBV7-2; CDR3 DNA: TGTGCCAGCAGCTCAGGGACAGAGCCTTACGAGCAGTACTTC; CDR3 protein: CASSSGTEPYEQYF